This T cell receptor (beta chain) was identified during a study of T cells in narcolepsy. Study-wide results and limits: Comparing one patient's CSF and blood CD4+ clonotypes highlighted HCRT- and TRIB2-specific autoreactive clonotypes.

The CDR3 is 15 amino acids. From germline, CDR1 is SGDLS and CDR2 YYNGEE. There are a few counts of this clone. Its antigen is undetermined. Relative to the germline gene, one junction end is altered; a read error may explain this. TCRdb's copy holds only in-frame clones and misses some; the assay was immunoSEQ multiplex PCR. This sample has some 680 clones, with around 29% found just once. The sequencing input was cultured CD8+ T cells from cerebrospinal fluid. The TCR sequence derives from a human donor with narcolepsy. The rearrangement uses TRBV9 and TRBJ1-1; TRBD1 might be the D (6 bases). The CDR3 region is CASSSQGPSDTEAFF. As DNA, the CDR3 is TGCGCCAGCAGCTCACAGGGCCCCTCGGACACTGAAGCTTTCTTT.